This TCR beta chain originates from a study of OX40 agonist ivuxolimab in advanced cancers. Study-level background: Patients treated during dose escalation were battling hepatocellular carcinoma, melanoma, renal cell or head and neck cancer.

Clones were read by immunoSEQ multiplex PCR, and TCRdb kept only the in-frame ones, dropping some. The sample lists approximately 60,000 clones, 84% occurring once. The CDR3 is made up of 15 amino acids. The germline V and J ends were trimmed by 1 base and 5 bases, with 14 bases remaining between them. Germline loops: CDR1 SGHDT, CDR2 YYEEEE. The chain links TRBV5-6 to TRBJ2-3; tentatively, D is TRBD2 (6 bases). Sequences were derived from CD4+ or CD8+ T cells sorted from blood, sampled in a trial of the OX40 agonist ivuxolimab. The source of this sequence is an adult with an advanced solid tumor such as melanoma, head and neck, liver or kidney cancer. The DNA for the CDR3 is TGTGCCAGCAGCTTGCCACTCTGGAGGGGAGATACGCAGTATTTT. It yields the protein CASSLPLWRGDTQYF.